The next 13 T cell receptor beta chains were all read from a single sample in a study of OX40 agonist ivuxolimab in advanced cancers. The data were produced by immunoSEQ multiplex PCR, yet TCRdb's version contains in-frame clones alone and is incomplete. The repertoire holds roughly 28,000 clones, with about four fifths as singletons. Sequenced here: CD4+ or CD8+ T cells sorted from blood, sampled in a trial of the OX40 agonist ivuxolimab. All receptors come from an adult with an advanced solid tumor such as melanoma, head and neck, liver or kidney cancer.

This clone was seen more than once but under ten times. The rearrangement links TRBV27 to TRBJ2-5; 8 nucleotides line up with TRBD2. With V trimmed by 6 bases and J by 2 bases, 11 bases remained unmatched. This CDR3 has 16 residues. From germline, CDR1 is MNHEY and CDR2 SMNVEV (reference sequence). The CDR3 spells CASSAQPGGPQETQYF. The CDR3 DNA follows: TGTGCCAGCAGCGCACAACCGGGGGGGCCGCAAGAGACCCAGTACTTC.

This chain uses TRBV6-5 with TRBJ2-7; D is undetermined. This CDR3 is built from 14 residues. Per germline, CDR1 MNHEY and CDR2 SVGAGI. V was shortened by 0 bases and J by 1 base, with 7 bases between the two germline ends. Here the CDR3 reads CASSYSAPSYEQYF. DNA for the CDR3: TGTGCCAGCAGTTACTCAGCGCCTTCCTACGAGCAGTACTTC.

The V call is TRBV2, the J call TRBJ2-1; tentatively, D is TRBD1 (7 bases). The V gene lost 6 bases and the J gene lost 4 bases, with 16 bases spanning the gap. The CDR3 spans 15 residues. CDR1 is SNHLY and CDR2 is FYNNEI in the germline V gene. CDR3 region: CASSGGTEPYNEQFF. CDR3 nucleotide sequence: TGTGCCAGCAGCGGCGGGACAGAGCCATACAATGAGCAGTTCTTC. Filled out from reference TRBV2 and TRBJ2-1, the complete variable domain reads EPEVTQTPSHQVTQMGQEVILRCVPISNHLYFYWYRQILGQKVEFLVSFYNNEISEKSEIFDDQFSVERPDGSNFTLKIRSTKLEDSAMYFCASSGGTEPYNEQFFGPGTRLTVL.

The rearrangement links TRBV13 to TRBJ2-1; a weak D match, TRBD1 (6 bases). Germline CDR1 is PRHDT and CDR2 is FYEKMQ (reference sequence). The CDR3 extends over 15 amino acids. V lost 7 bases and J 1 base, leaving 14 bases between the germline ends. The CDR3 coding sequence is TGTGCCAGCACCGGGGACACAACTTCCTACAATGAGCAGTTCTTC. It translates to CASTGDTTSYNEQFF.

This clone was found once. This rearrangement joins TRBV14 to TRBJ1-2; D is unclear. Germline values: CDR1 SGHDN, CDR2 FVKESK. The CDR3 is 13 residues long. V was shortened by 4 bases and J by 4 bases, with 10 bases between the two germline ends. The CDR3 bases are TGTGCCAGCAGCCCCGGTGCTGGCTATGGCTACACCTTC. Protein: CASSPGAGYGYTF.

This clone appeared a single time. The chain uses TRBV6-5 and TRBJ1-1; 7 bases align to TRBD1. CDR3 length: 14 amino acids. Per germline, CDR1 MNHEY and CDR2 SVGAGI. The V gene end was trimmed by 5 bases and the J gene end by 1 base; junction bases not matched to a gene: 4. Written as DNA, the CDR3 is TGTGCCAGCAGTCACACAGGGGAGAACACTGAAGCTTTCTTT. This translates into CASSHTGENTEAFF.

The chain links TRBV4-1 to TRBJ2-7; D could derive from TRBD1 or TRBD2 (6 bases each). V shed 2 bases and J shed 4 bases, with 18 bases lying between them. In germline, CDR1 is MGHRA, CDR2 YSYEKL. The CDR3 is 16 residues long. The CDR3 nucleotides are TGCGCCAGCAGCCAAAATCAGAGGGGGGAGATTTACGAGCAGTACTTC. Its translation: CASSQNQRGEIYEQYF.

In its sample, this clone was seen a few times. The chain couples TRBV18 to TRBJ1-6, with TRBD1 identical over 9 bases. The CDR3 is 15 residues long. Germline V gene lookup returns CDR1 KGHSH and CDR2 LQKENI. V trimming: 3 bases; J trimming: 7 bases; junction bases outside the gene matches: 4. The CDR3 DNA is TGTGCCAGCTCACCGGGGACAGGGAGCAATTCACCCCTCCACTTT. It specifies CASSPGTGSNSPLHF.

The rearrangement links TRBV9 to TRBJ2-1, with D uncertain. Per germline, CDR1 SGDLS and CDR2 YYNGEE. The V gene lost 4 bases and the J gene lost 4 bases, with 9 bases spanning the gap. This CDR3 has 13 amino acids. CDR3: CASSIGPYNEQFF. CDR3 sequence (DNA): TGTGCCAGCAGCATTGGACCTTACAATGAGCAGTTCTTC.

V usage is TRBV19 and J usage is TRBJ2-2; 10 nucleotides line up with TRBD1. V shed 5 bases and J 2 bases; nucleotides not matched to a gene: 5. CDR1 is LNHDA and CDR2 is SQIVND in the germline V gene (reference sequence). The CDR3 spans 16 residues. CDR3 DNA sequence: TGTGCCAGTAGTCCCGACAGGGGGCTTAACACCGGGGAGCTGTTTTTT. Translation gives CASSPDRGLNTGELFF.

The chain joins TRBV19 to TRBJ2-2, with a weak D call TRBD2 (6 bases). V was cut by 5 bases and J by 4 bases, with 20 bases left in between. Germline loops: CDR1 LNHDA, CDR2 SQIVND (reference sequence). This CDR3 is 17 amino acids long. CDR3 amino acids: CASSASGLRTATGELFF. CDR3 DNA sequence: TGTGCCAGTAGTGCCTCGGGACTCCGGACGGCCACCGGGGAGCTGTTTTTT.

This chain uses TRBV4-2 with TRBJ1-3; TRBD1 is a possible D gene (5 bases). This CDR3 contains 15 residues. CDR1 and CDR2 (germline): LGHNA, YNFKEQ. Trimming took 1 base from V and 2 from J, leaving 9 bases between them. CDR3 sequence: CASSQASGTGNTIYF. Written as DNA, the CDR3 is TGTGCCAGCAGCCAAGCGTCAGGGACTGGAAACACCATATATTTT.

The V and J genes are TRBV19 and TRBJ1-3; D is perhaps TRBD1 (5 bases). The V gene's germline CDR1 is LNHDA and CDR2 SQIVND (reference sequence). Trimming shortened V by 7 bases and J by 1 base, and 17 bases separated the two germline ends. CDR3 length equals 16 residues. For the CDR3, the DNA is TGTGCCAGTACCATTGGACTAGGGGCATCTGGAAACACCATATATTTT. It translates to CASTIGLGASGNTIYF.